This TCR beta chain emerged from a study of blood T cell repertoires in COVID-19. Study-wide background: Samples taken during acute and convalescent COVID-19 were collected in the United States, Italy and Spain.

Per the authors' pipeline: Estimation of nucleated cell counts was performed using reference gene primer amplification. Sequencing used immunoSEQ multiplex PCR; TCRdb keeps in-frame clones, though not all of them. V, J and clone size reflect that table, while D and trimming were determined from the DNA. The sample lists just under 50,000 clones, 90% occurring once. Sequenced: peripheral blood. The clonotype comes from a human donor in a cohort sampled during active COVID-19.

CDR3 sequence (DNA): TGTGCCAGCAGCTTTCCTACAGGGGGCGGCTACTATGGCTACACCTTC. Residues: CASSFPTGGGYYGYTF. This chain joins TRBV4-2 and TRBJ1-2; 9 nucleotides line up with TRBD1. Germline-derived CDR1 and CDR2 are LGHNA and YNFKEQ. After removal of 5 bases from V and 3 bases from J, the junction contained 10 bases not matched to a gene. The CDR3 consists of 16 residues.